The present entry profiles one TCR beta chain with its context. Enrollees, roughly 18 to 95 years old, lived in approximately 24 US areas. Participant-reported clinical history was the basis for cohort assignment. This CDR3 has 15 amino acids. CDR1 and CDR2 (germline): MNHEY, SVGAGI. V was pared by 7 bases and J by 3 bases, with 7 bases of the junction left unmatched. The data originate from a study of blood T cell repertoires in COVID-19. Overall study context: Donors of Cohort 3 who recovered were those that had two negative PCRs, clearance, or symptom resolution.

Method: immunoSEQ multiplex PCR; TCRdb's copy keeps in-frame clones and lacks some. Found here are fewer than 250,000 clones, roughly 84% of them singletons; the top ten hold about 7%. The V call is TRBV6-5, the J call TRBJ2-2; TRBD2 aligns across 8 bases. Sequences were obtained from PBMCs or T cells enriched from blood (not recorded which). The receptor was derived from a man under 40 in a cohort exposed to, infected with or recovered from COVID-19 (not recorded which). The CDR3 coding sequence is TGTGCCAGCACCCGGGAGGGTCGATACACCGGGGAGCTGTTTTTT. Encoded protein: CASTREGRYTGELFF.